Below, 23 T cell receptor beta chains from the same sample are listed, as sequenced in a study of shared clonotypes between healthy human individuals. CD8 cells regarded as naive lacked CD45RO, were positively chosen for CCR7, and omitted terminally differentiated effector memory CD45RA+ cells. The repertoire was sequenced with immunoSEQ multiplex PCR; TCRdb's copy has only in-frame clones and lacks some. Among 550,000 to 750,000 clones listed, about 91% were seen once. The sequencing input was naive CD8+ T cells sorted from blood. Receptors were obtained from a man aged 25 to 45 in good health.

This clone came up once. The chain employs TRBV7-8 and TRBJ2-1; perhaps TRBD2 as D (6 bases). The CDR3 totals 15 residues. Germline V gene data show CDR1 as SGHVS and CDR2 as FQNEAQ. Trimming removed 2 bases from V and 9 bases from J, with 17 bases in between. The DNA for the CDR3 is TGTGCCAGCAGCTTAAGTCAGGGACTTATACCTGAGCAGTTCTTC. It translates to CASSLSQGLIPEQFF.

This chain links TRBV10-3 with TRBJ2-3; D may be TRBD2 (5 bases). Germline V gene sequence: CDR1 ENHRY, CDR2 SYGVKD. The CDR3 has 16 residues. Trimming took off 6 bases at V and 0 bases at J, with 16 bases between the two ends. The CDR3 sequence is CAISERVGGSTDTQYF. DNA of the CDR3: TGTGCCATCAGCGAGAGGGTAGGCGGGAGCACAGATACGCAGTATTTT.

This clone was detected once. J is TRBJ2-6 and V is TRBV6-6, with D maybe TRBD2 (5 bases). There are 16 residues in the CDR3. CDR1 MNHNY and CDR2 SVGAGI come from the germline V gene (reference sequence). Between the trimmed V and J ends, which lost 2 bases and 5 bases, there was a span of 13 bases. The CDR3 reads CASSYDRGQRANVLTF. DNA for the CDR3: TGTGCCAGCAGTTACGATCGGGGTCAGAGGGCCAACGTCCTGACTTTC.

Details on this clone: Other DNA sequences in this specimen translate into the identical CDR3. This chain connects TRBV7-9 to TRBJ2-7; no clear D gene. This CDR3 is built from 12 residues. CDR1 and CDR2 (germline): SEHNR, FQNEAQ (reference sequence). The V end was cut by 6 bases, the J end by 2 bases, with 8 bases between. The CDR3 spells CASSWTPYEQYF. As DNA, the CDR3 is TGTGCCAGCAGTTGGACCCCCTACGAGCAGTACTTC.

This chain connects TRBV10-1 to TRBJ2-7; 9 positions match TRBD1. The CDR3 length is 14 residues. V trimming: 7 bases; J trimming: 3 bases; junction bases outside the gene matches: 7. Germline loops: CDR1 WNHNN, CDR2 SYGVQD (reference sequence). The CDR3 sequence: CASTRDRAYYEQYF. CDR3 coding DNA: TGCGCCAGCACACGGGACAGGGCGTACTACGAGCAGTACTTC.

In this sample, this clone turned up once. The V call is TRBV6-6, the J call TRBJ2-7; 9 positions match TRBD2. V lost 0 bases to trimming and J lost 4 bases; unmatched junction nucleotides: 4. Germline loops: CDR1 MNHNY, CDR2 SVGAGI (reference sequence). The CDR3 runs 15 residues. CDR3 loop: CASSYSGGRVYEQYF. The CDR3 nucleotides read TGTGCCAGCAGTTACTCGGGCGGGAGGGTTTACGAGCAGTACTTC.

The chain has TRBV11-2 and TRBJ2-7; D not resolved. Per the germline V gene, CDR1 is SGHAT and CDR2 is FQNNGV. The CDR3 runs 12 residues. Trimming took off 8 bases at V and 7 bases at J, with 15 bases between the two ends. The CDR3 sequence is CASSIGENEQYF. The CDR3, as DNA: TGTGCCAGCTCCATTGGAGAGAATGAGCAGTACTTC.

The genes are TRBV11-2 and TRBJ2-3, with D tentatively TRBD2 (6 bases). The CDR3 covers 15 residues. The germline V gene has CDR1 SGHAT and CDR2 FQNNGV. V lost 5 bases and J lost 7, with 19 bases in between. CDR3 residues: CASSAPKRGTNTQYF. The CDR3 region has the DNA TGTGCCAGCAGCGCCCCGAAACGGGGGACGAATACGCAGTATTTT.

This clone was seen only a few times. The rearrangement joins TRBV7-2 to TRBJ1-2; D is unclear. CDR1 is SGHTA, CDR2 FQGNSA, per germline. The CDR3 has 11 residues. The V end lost 5 bases, the J end lost 8 bases, and 9 bases lay between the germline ends. The DNA of the CDR3 is TGTGCCAGCAGCAACTCGAGGGGCTACACCTTC. Translation gives CASSNSRGYTF.

This clone was found once. J is TRBJ1-2 and V is TRBV6-1; the D gene is possibly TRBD1 (5 bases). The V end was cut by 3 bases, the J end by 4 bases, with 15 bases between. This CDR3 is built from 15 residues. Germline values: CDR1 MNHNS, CDR2 SASEGT. Written as DNA, the CDR3 is TGTGCCAGCAGTGACCCTACGGGGACGCCCTATGGCTACACCTTC. Residues: CASSDPTGTPYGYTF.

This chain joins TRBV19 and TRBJ2-7; D gene uncertain. The V gene lost 2 bases and the J gene lost 2 bases, with 10 bases spanning the gap. Germline V CDR1 and CDR2: LNHDA, SQIVND (reference sequence). The CDR3 spans 14 residues. CDR3 amino acids: CASSILDNTYEQYF. CDR3 in DNA: TGTGCCAGTAGTATACTAGACAACACCTACGAGCAGTACTTC.

This chain joins TRBV13 and TRBJ2-7; perhaps TRBD2 as D (5 bases). From germline, CDR1 is PRHDT and CDR2 FYEKMQ (reference sequence). The V gene lost 5 bases and the J gene lost 1 base, with 9 bases spanning the gap. CDR3 length equals 13 residues. In DNA, the CDR3 is TGTGCCAGCAGCATAACTAGTTCCTACGAGCAGTACTTC. Amino acid sequence: CASSITSSYEQYF.

This chain uses TRBV27 with TRBJ2-1; TRBD2 agrees at 16 bases. Germline CDR1 MNHEY, CDR2 SMNVEV (reference sequence). CDR3 size: 15 residues. V trimming: 6 bases; J trimming: 12 bases; junction bases outside the gene matches: 8. The CDR3 is CASREGLAGGLGQFF. The CDR3 DNA follows: TGTGCCAGCAGGGAGGGACTAGCGGGAGGGCTAGGGCAGTTCTTC.

For this clone: Other DNA sequences in this specimen translate into the identical CDR3. The V and J genes are TRBV5-4 and TRBJ2-7, with a weak D call TRBD2 (5 bases). The CDR3 is made up of 12 amino acids. CDR1 is SGHNT, CDR2 YYREEE, per germline (reference sequence). Trimming took 0 bases from V and 5 from J, leaving 6 bases between them. CDR3: CASSLGGDEQYF. CDR3 nucleotides: TGTGCCAGCAGCTTGGGGGGAGACGAGCAGTACTTC.

The DNA for the CDR3 is TGCAGCCTAGCGGCTAGCACAGATACGCAGTATTTT. Translating it yields CSLAASTDTQYF. The rearrangement uses TRBV29-1 and TRBJ2-3, with 7 bases lining up with TRBD2. This CDR3 spans 12 amino acids. Germline-derived CDR1 and CDR2 are SQVTM and ANQGSEA. After removal of 8 bases from V and 0 bases from J, the junction contained 2 bases not matched to a gene.

A single count supports this clone. The chain carries TRBV7-9 and TRBJ2-5; 7 positions agree with TRBD1. Germline-derived CDR1 and CDR2 are SEHNR and FQNEAQ (reference sequence). This CDR3 spans 14 amino acids. V was clipped by 4 bases and J by 4 bases; unmatched bases: 6. CDR3 region: CASSSPQGVETQYF. The CDR3 bases are TGTGCCAGCAGCTCACCCCAGGGGGTAGAGACCCAGTACTTC.

The rearrangement links TRBV4-1 to TRBJ2-5; TRBD2 might be the D (6 bases). The germline CDR1 and CDR2 sequences are MGHRA and YSYEKL. Deletions cut 0 bases from V and 2 bases from J, with 10 bases between. This CDR3 spans 15 amino acids. CDR3 region: CASSQEVAVQETQYF. The CDR3 DNA reads TGCGCCAGCAGCCAAGAAGTAGCGGTACAAGAGACCCAGTACTTC.

V is TRBV4-1 and J is TRBJ2-1, with 11 positions matching TRBD2. This CDR3 is 14 amino acids long. Unmatched junction bases numbered 6, after V lost 5 bases and J lost 9 bases. Germline assignment: CDR1 MGHRA and CDR2 YSYEKL. In DNA form, the CDR3 reads TGCGCCAGCAGCTGGCTAGCGGGAGGTCGTGAGCAGTTCTTC. Translation gives CASSWLAGGREQFF.

This clone occurred once. The chain employs TRBV11-3 and TRBJ2-7; D remains unclear. Trimming cost V 0 bases and J 0 bases, with 3 bases left between them. The CDR3 is 13 residues long. The germline V gene encodes CDR1 SGHNT and CDR2 YENEEA. DNA of the CDR3: TGTGCCAGCAGCTTAGAGAGCTCCTACGAGCAGTACTTC. Protein sequence: CASSLESSYEQYF.

This chain uses TRBV13 with TRBJ2-2, with 9 nucleotides matching TRBD2. This CDR3 has 19 residues. Germline-derived CDR1 and CDR2 are PRHDT and FYEKMQ (reference sequence). Losses at the gene ends were 4 bases for V and 1 base for J; bases not matched to a gene: 13. CDR3 residues: CASSSSGLAGPENTGELFF. CDR3 DNA: TGTGCCAGCAGCTCCTCGGGGCTAGCGGGACCCGAGAACACCGGGGAGCTGTTTTTT. The whole variable domain, filled in from reference TRBV13 and TRBJ2-2, reads AAGVIQSPRHLIKEKRETATLKCYPIPRHDTVYWYQQGPGQDPQFLISFYEKMQSDKGSIPDRFSAQQFSDYHSELNMSSLELGDSALYFCASSSSGLAGPENTGELFFGEGSRLTVL.

This clone was seen only once. The rearrangement joins TRBV6-1 to TRBJ1-5, with no clear D. Between the trimmed V and J ends, which lost 5 bases and 2 bases, there was a span of 13 bases. Germline V CDR1 and CDR2: MNHNS, SASEGT. The CDR3 spans 15 residues. In DNA form, the CDR3 reads TGTGCCAGCAGTCGATACACCGGAGGCAATCAGCCCCAGCATTTT. This sequence encodes CASSRYTGGNQPQHF.

DNA of the CDR3: TGTGCCAGCACCTTGGACACGGCAACTAATGAAAAACTGTTTTTT. Protein: CASTLDTATNEKLFF. The J gene is TRBJ1-4, the V gene TRBV28; TRBD1 is a possible D gene (5 bases). The V gene's germline CDR1 is MDHEN and CDR2 SYDVKM. The CDR3 has 15 residues. Trimming took 7 bases from V and 0 from J, leaving 12 bases between them.

This chain connects TRBV7-9 to TRBJ1-5; TRBD1 matches at 9 bases. V lost 5 bases, J lost 6 bases, and 5 bases stayed unmatched. Germline lookup yields CDR1 SEHNR and CDR2 FQNEAQ (reference sequence). The CDR3 covers 14 residues. This CDR3 reads CASSGQGWGQPQHF. DNA for the CDR3: TGTGCCAGCAGCGGACAGGGGTGGGGTCAGCCCCAGCATTTT. The variable domain in full, with the rest retrieved from reference TRBV7-9 and TRBJ1-5, is DTGVSQNPRHKITKRGQNVTFRCDPISEHNRLYWYRQTLGQGPEFLTYFQNEAQLEKSRLLSDRFSAERPKGSFSTLEIQRTEQGDSAMYLCASSGQGWGQPQHFGDGTRLSIL.